The clone carrying this T cell receptor (beta chain) was counted only a few times. Its cognate antigen is unknown. Other DNA sequences of this sample code for an identical CDR3. The data derive from a study of beta chain features in type 1 diabetes. The sequenced template was cDNA made from the entire isolated RNA. Profiled with immunoSEQ multiplex PCR; TCRdb holds only in-frame clones, not every one. Among fewer than 500,000 clones listed, over 11% were seen once. Broader study findings: In patients and controls equally, PCR might favor templates that are shorter. People with Type 1 diabetes carried modestly yet significantly shorter TCRB CDR3s in all four CD4+ subsets.

Every sorted population was more than 98% pure. Input material: naive CD4+ T cells from blood. The TCR sequence derives from a man aged 30 to 39 in good health.

CDR3 loop: CASSVDRNEQFF. CDR3 nucleotide sequence: TGTGCCAGCAGCGTAGATAGGAATGAGCAGTTCTTC. The chain employs TRBV9 and TRBJ2-1; D is ambiguous. There are 12 residues in the CDR3. Germline V gene data show CDR1 as SGDLS and CDR2 as YYNGEE. V was clipped by 0 bases and J by 7 bases, with 5 bases between them. The variable domain in full, with the rest retrieved from reference TRBV9 and TRBJ2-1, is DSGVTQTPKHLITATGQRVTLRCSPRSGDLSVYWYQQSLDQGLQFLIQYYNGEERAKGNILERFSAQQFPDLHSELNLSSLELGDSALYFCASSVDRNEQFFGPGTRLTVL.